The rows below give T cell receptor beta chains drawn from one sample of a study of regulatory T cells in long-lasting Graves disease. Using its own MiXCR run on the multiplex PCR reads, TCRdb lists one record per CDR3 protein. The data contain approximately 500,000 distinct CDR3 sequences, roughly 21% of them singletons. Sequenced material: peripheral blood mononuclear cells (PBMCs), taken when the disease was refractory, from a patient treated with antithyroid drugs. The receptors shown here come from a female donor with Graves disease. Each CDR3 is given with its conserved first and last residue. The order of the fields is clone size, CDR3 length, D gene, V gene, J gene, CDR3 protein, CDR3 DNA. The D gene is left open where the match is weak. A row's size may be missing; if present it is once, few, many or a size class.

clone size: -; CDR3 length: 15; D gene: -; V gene: TRBV12-3/TRBV12-4; J gene: TRBJ2-3; CDR3 protein: CASSIRTGSTDTQYF; CDR3 DNA: TGTGCCAGCAGTATCCGGACGGGGAGCACAGATACGCAGTATTTT
clone size: many; CDR3 length: 16; D gene: -; V gene: TRBV12-3/TRBV12-4; J gene: TRBJ1-4; CDR3 protein: CASSLSGAGNNEKLFF; CDR3 DNA: TGTGCCAGCAGTTTAAGCGGGGCTGGGAATAATGAAAAACTGTTTTTT
clone size: many; CDR3 length: 13; D gene: -; V gene: TRBV27; J gene: TRBJ2-7; CDR3 protein: CASSLSGGYEQYF; CDR3 DNA: TGTGCCAGCAGTTTATCGGGGGGCTACGAGCAGTACTTC
clone size: -; CDR3 length: 13; D gene: -; V gene: TRBV29-1; J gene: TRBJ2-2; CDR3 protein: CSVGEPNTGELFF; CDR3 DNA: TGCAGCGTTGGGGAGCCTAACACCGGGGAGCTGTTTTTT
clone size: few; CDR3 length: 18; D gene: TRBD1; V gene: TRBV20-1; J gene: TRBJ1-5; CDR3 protein: CSARGGVSGQGINQPQHF; CDR3 DNA: TGCAGTGCCCGGGGAGGTGTGTCGGGACAGGGGATCAATCAGCCCCAGCATTTT
clone size: many; CDR3 length: 14; D gene: -; V gene: TRBV30; J gene: TRBJ1-2; CDR3 protein: CAWSGRLTAYGYTF; CDR3 DNA: TGTGCCTGGAGTGGCAGGCTCACGGCCTATGGCTACACCTTC
clone size: -; CDR3 length: 12; D gene: -; V gene: TRBV24-1; J gene: TRBJ2-2; CDR3 protein: CATRENTGELFF; CDR3 DNA: TGTGCCACCAGAGAGAACACCGGGGAGCTGTTTTTT
clone size: -; CDR3 length: 15; D gene: TRBD1; V gene: TRBV4-1; J gene: TRBJ1-2; CDR3 protein: CASRPTGGGGYGYTF; CDR3 DNA: TGCGCCAGCAGACCTACAGGGGGCGGAGGCTATGGCTACACCTTC
clone size: -; CDR3 length: 13; D gene: -; V gene: TRBV29-1; J gene: TRBJ2-7; CDR3 protein: CSVEGRVPYEQYF; CDR3 DNA: TGCAGCGTTGAAGGTAGGGTACCGTACGAGCAGTACTTC
clone size: -; CDR3 length: 13; D gene: -; V gene: TRBV7-9; J gene: TRBJ2-2; CDR3 protein: CASARGVFGELFF; CDR3 DNA: TGTGCCAGCGCCAGGGGGGTTTTCGGGGAGCTGTTTTTT
clone size: once; CDR3 length: 13; D gene: -; V gene: TRBV10-3; J gene: TRBJ1-6; CDR3 protein: CAIREGPNSPLHF; CDR3 DNA: TGTGCCATCAGGGAAGGTCCCAATTCACCCCTCCACTTT
clone size: -; CDR3 length: 17; D gene: -; V gene: TRBV5-1; J gene: TRBJ2-6; CDR3 protein: CASSLFRSGTGANVLTF; CDR3 DNA: TGCGCCAGCAGCCTTTTCCGATCGGGAACTGGGGCCAACGTCCTGACTTTC
clone size: many; CDR3 length: 12; D gene: -; V gene: TRBV6-2/TRBV6-3; J gene: TRBJ2-5; CDR3 protein: CASSYSRETQYF; CDR3 DNA: TGTGCCAGCAGTTACAGTCGAGAGACCCAGTACTTC
clone size: few; CDR3 length: 12; D gene: TRBD1; V gene: TRBV29-1; J gene: TRBJ1-1; CDR3 protein: CSTRQGVAEAFF; CDR3 DNA: TGCAGCACTAGACAGGGGGTTGCTGAAGCTTTCTTT
clone size: many; CDR3 length: 16; D gene: TRBD2; V gene: TRBV9; J gene: TRBJ2-7; CDR3 protein: CASSRGLAGDLYEQYF; CDR3 DNA: TGTGCCAGCAGCCGGGGACTAGCGGGAGATCTCTACGAGCAGTACTTC
clone size: -; CDR3 length: 14; D gene: -; V gene: TRBV28; J gene: TRBJ2-3; CDR3 protein: CASSTGTRTDTQYF; CDR3 DNA: TGTGCCAGCAGCACAGGGACACGCACAGATACGCAGTATTTT
clone size: -; CDR3 length: 15; D gene: TRBD2; V gene: TRBV2; J gene: TRBJ2-7; CDR3 protein: CASKLLTSGGDEQYF; CDR3 DNA: TGTGCCAGCAAGCTGTTGACTAGCGGGGGAGACGAGCAGTACTTC
clone size: few; CDR3 length: 15; D gene: -; V gene: TRBV5-1; J gene: TRBJ2-7; CDR3 protein: CASSLVEGGSYEQYF; CDR3 DNA: TGCGCCAGCAGCTTGGTGGAGGGTGGGTCCTACGAGCAGTACTTC
clone size: many; CDR3 length: 15; D gene: -; V gene: TRBV6-1; J gene: TRBJ1-1; CDR3 protein: CASSAGPPRGTEAFF; CDR3 DNA: TGTGCCAGCAGTGCGGGTCCCCCGAGGGGCACTGAAGCTTTCTTT
clone size: many; CDR3 length: 11; D gene: -; V gene: TRBV7-9; J gene: TRBJ1-2; CDR3 protein: CASSFLAGYTF; CDR3 DNA: TGTGCCAGCAGCTTCTTGGCTGGCTACACCTTC
clone size: -; CDR3 length: 12; D gene: -; V gene: TRBV6-1; J gene: TRBJ1-2; CDR3 protein: CASRPDNYGYAF; CDR3 DNA: TGTGCCAGCAGGCCAGACAACTATGGCTACGCCTTC
clone size: many; CDR3 length: 14; D gene: -; V gene: TRBV28; J gene: TRBJ2-7; CDR3 protein: CASSLMGGYYEQYF; CDR3 DNA: TGTGCCAGCAGTTTAATGGGGGGTTACTACGAGCAGTACTTC
clone size: -; CDR3 length: 16; D gene: TRBD1; V gene: TRBV18; J gene: TRBJ1-2; CDR3 protein: CASSPRDSQGFGGYTF; CDR3 DNA: TGTGCCAGCTCACCTCGGGACAGCCAGGGGTTTGGTGGCTACACCTTC
clone size: many; CDR3 length: 13; D gene: -; V gene: TRBV5-1; J gene: TRBJ1-2; CDR3 protein: CASSLGQPDGYTF; CDR3 DNA: TGCGCCAGCAGCTTGGGACAGCCCGATGGCTACACCTTC